Reported below is one T cell receptor beta chain. Its target is unknown. TCR beta CDR3 sequences were amplified from RNA transcripts. Primed by the HTBI set, a first-round RT-PCR was run on the TCR CDR3. TCRdb re-called the multiplex PCR reads through MiXCR, storing one row per CDR3 protein. The sample yields 550,000 to 600,000 distinct CDR3 sequences, more than 45% seen once. The sample comes from a study of T cells in Graves' hyperthyroidism and ophthalmopathy. The study's findings and limits: Most expanded thyroid clonotypes above 0.001 recurred in blood.

Trimming shortened V by 5 bases and J by 5 bases, and 19 bases separated the two germline ends. There are 16 residues in the CDR3. CDR1 is SGHTA and CDR2 is FQGTGA in the germline V gene. Based on clinical symptoms, serum thyroxine and TRAb, thyroid ultrasound and orbital computed tomography, diagnoses were reached. This TCR derives from an adult woman with Graves' disease, either hyperthyroidism or ophthalmopathy (not recorded which). Sequenced input: peripheral blood or thyroid tissue (not recorded which). This rearrangement joins TRBV7-3 to TRBJ1-5; no clear D gene. As DNA, the CDR3 is TGTGCCAGCAGCCCTCTAGCGTCGGCAGCGGATCAGCCCCAGCATTTT. Residues: CASSPLASAADQPQHF.